This is a list of T cell receptor beta chains from one sample in a study of blood T cell repertoires in COVID-19. Clones were sequenced by immunoSEQ multiplex PCR, and TCRdb holds only the in-frame ones, with some missing. The sample lists approximately 230,000 clones, 88% occurring once. Sequencing was carried out using peripheral blood. The receptors originated from a woman aged 25 to 39 with COVID-19, enrolled during active disease. CDR3s include the opening cysteine and the closing phenylalanine or tryptophan. A D gene is named only where the DNA matches it firmly. Only part of the rows carry a size: once, few, many, or a class if the clone is expanded.

>.|TRBV6-5|TRBJ2-4|.
CASSMGQIAKNIQYF
TGTGCCAGCAGTATGGGACAAATAGCCAAAAACATTCAGTACTTC
>TRBD1|TRBV3-1/TRBV3-2|TRBJ2-7|few
CASSQLRTGGDEQYF
TGTGCCAGCAGCCAACTCCGGACAGGGGGCGACGAGCAGTACTTC
>TRBD1|TRBV6-4|TRBJ2-2|few
CASSDSSGGTGELFF
TGTGCCAGCAGTGACTCCTCAGGGGGCACCGGGGAGCTGTTTTTT
>.|TRBV6-1|TRBJ2-7|many
CASSEGLSYEQYF
TGTGCCAGCAGTGAAGGTCTCTCCTACGAGCAGTACTTC
>TRBD1|TRBV14|TRBJ2-2|.
CASSHPTGTNTGELFF
TGTGCCAGCAGCCACCCGACAGGGACGAACACCGGGGAGCTGTTTTTT
>.|TRBV2|TRBJ1-2|.
CASSGRGSVRGYTF
TGTGCCAGCAGTGGAAGGGGATCGGTTCGTGGCTACACCTTC
>TRBD1|TRBV2|TRBJ2-7|.
CASSDRTGASYEQYF
TGTGCCAGCAGTGATAGGACAGGGGCCTCCTACGAGCAGTACTTC
>.|TRBV5-1|TRBJ1-5|.
CASSLGGGASNQPQHF
TGCGCCAGCAGCTTAGGGGGTGGGGCCAGCAATCAGCCCCAGCATTTT
>TRBD1|TRBV4-3|TRBJ2-2|.
CASSQAGPGQGITGELFF
TGCGCCAGCAGCCAAGCTGGGCCGGGACAGGGTATCACCGGGGAGCTGTTTTTT
>TRBD1|TRBV5-6|TRBJ2-2|.
CASSGGQGIFSGELFF
TGTGCCAGCAGCGGCGGACAGGGGATTTTTTCCGGGGAGCTGTTTTTT